Listed below are T cell receptor beta chains from one sample, sequenced in a study of OX40 agonist ivuxolimab in advanced cancers. The protocol was immunoSEQ multiplex PCR, while the TCRdb copy is restricted to in-frame clones and leaves out a portion. The sample holds about 71,000 clones; roughly 93% are singletons and the top ten take approximately 15%. Sequencing was performed on CD4+ or CD8+ T cells sorted from blood, taken in a trial of the OX40 agonist ivuxolimab. These receptors came from an adult with an advanced solid tumor such as melanoma, head and neck, liver or kidney cancer. Both conserved end residues are part of each CDR3. D genes are given only for firm matches. Clone size is not always given. Where it is, it says once, few, many or a class for expanded clones.

clone size	V gene	J gene	D gene	CDR3 DNA	CDR3 protein
-	TRBV29-1	TRBJ1-1	TRBD1	TGCAGCGTTGAAGTTCTTGACAGGGGTTACACTGAAGCTTTCTTT	CSVEVLDRGYTEAFF
-	TRBV25-1	TRBJ1-1	-	TGTGCCAGCCAAACAGGCTATGAAGCTTTCTTT	CASQTGYEAFF
once	TRBV5-1	TRBJ2-1	TRBD2	TGCGCCAGCAGCCGGCTAGCGGAGGGGTACAATGAGCAGTTCTTC	CASSRLAEGYNEQFF
-	TRBV10-1	TRBJ1-1	-	TGCGCCAGCAGTGAGTCGATGGGCAGAGGAGAAGCTTTCTTT	CASSESMGRGEAFF
-	TRBV28	TRBJ2-7	-	TGTGCCAGCAATGACGGGTGGTACGAGCAGTACTTC	CASNDGWYEQYF
once	TRBV27	TRBJ1-1	-	TGTGCCAGCAGTTTTACGGGGGAGGCTTTCTTT	CASSFTGEAFF
-	TRBV9	TRBJ2-3	TRBD2	TGTGCCAGCAGTGATCCGGGGGGGAGCTTAGATACGCAGTATTTT	CASSDPGGSLDTQYF
-	TRBV7-3	TRBJ2-7	TRBD2	TGTGCCAGCAGTCTACAAGCGGGAGTGGCGTACGAGCAGTACTTC	CASSLQAGVAYEQYF
-	TRBV25-1	TRBJ1-1	-	TGTGCCAGCAGTACGCGCACTGAAGCTTTCTTT	CASSTRTEAFF
-	TRBV6-5	TRBJ1-2	TRBD1	TGTGCCAGCAGTTACTCTCGTGGACAGGGGGACTATGGCTACACCTTC	CASSYSRGQGDYGYTF
-	TRBV7-2	TRBJ1-2	-	TGTGCCAGCAGCTTTCAGCCCAGGGTCGGCAACTATGGCTACACCTTC	CASSFQPRVGNYGYTF
-	TRBV9	TRBJ2-7	TRBD2	TGTGCCAGCAGCCTAGCGGGAGGCTCCTACGAGCAGTACTTC	CASSLAGGSYEQYF
-	TRBV5-6	TRBJ2-3	-	TGTGCCAGCAGCTTCGGAGGGGGGGTCCCAGATACGCAGTATTTT	CASSFGGGVPDTQYF
-	TRBV4-1	TRBJ1-1	-	TGCGCCAGCAGCCAAGAAGCCCGGAACACTGAAGCTTTCTTT	CASSQEARNTEAFF
-	TRBV10-2	TRBJ2-7	-	TGCGCCACTAAAGTGGCCACCTCCAGGGACTACGAGCAGTACTTC	CATKVATSRDYEQYF
-	TRBV6-5	TRBJ2-5	-	TGTGCCAGCAGTTACGCAGTCCAAGAGACCCAGTACTTC	CASSYAVQETQYF
few	TRBV2	TRBJ1-1	TRBD1	TGTGCCAGCAGTTGGGGACAGGGGAACACTGAAGCTTTCTTT	CASSWGQGNTEAFF
-	TRBV7-9	TRBJ1-2	TRBD1	TGTGCCAGCAGTCCGACAGGGACGGACTATGGCTACACCTTC	CASSPTGTDYGYTF
-	TRBV4-3	TRBJ2-3	-	TGCGCCAGCAGCCAGCAGCTTGTGGCGGATACGCAGTATTTT	CASSQQLVADTQYF
-	TRBV27	TRBJ1-5	-	TGTGCCAGCAGGGAAGGGGTTGGCAATCAGCCCCAGCATTTT	CASREGVGNQPQHF
-	TRBV27	TRBJ2-7	TRBD2	TGTGCCAGCAGTTTTAACAGCGGGGGCTACGAGCAGTACTTC	CASSFNSGGYEQYF
-	TRBV2	TRBJ2-7	TRBD1	TGTGCCAGCAGTGACGGCGGGAGACAGGGGGCCCCTATTTCCTACGAGCAGTACTTC	CASSDGGRQGAPISYEQYF
-	TRBV27	TRBJ2-1	-	TGTGCCAGCAGTTTAGTGACAGGTCCCAATGAGCAGTTCTTC	CASSLVTGPNEQFF
-	TRBV6-5	TRBJ2-1	-	TGTGCCAGCAGTTACGGAGCCTACAATGAGCAGTTCTTC	CASSYGAYNEQFF
-	TRBV5-1	TRBJ2-7	TRBD2	TGCGCCAGCGCTGCCCCCACTAGCGGGAGGTACGAGCAGTACTTC	CASAAPTSGRYEQYF
-	TRBV15	TRBJ2-7	TRBD1	TGTGCCACCAGCAGCGAGGGGGCTAGGAGCTCCTACGAGCAGTACTTC	CATSSEGARSSYEQYF
-	TRBV6-6	TRBJ2-1	-	TGTGCCAGCAGTATGGGGGGAAGTAATGAGCAGTTCTTC	CASSMGGSNEQFF
-	TRBV19	TRBJ1-1	-	TGTGCCAGTAAGGGGGAAAAGAACACTGAAGCTTTCTTT	CASKGEKNTEAFF
once	TRBV19	TRBJ2-3	TRBD1	TGTGCCAGTAGTATGCCCCGGGACAGGGGGATCACAGATACGCAGTATTTT	CASSMPRDRGITDTQYF
-	TRBV6-5	TRBJ2-2	-	TGTGCCAGCGGAGGGAACACCGGGGAGCTGTTTTTT	CASGGNTGELFF
-	TRBV7-9	TRBJ1-1	-	TGTGCCAGCAGCTTAGGGCAGGCTGAAGCTTTCTTT	CASSLGQAEAFF
-	TRBV7-8	TRBJ2-1	TRBD1	TGTGCCAGCAGCTTTTCAGAGGTCCCCAAAGGGACAGGGGTCAATGAGCAGTTCTTC	CASSFSEVPKGTGVNEQFF
-	TRBV5-8	TRBJ1-1	-	TGTGCCAGCAGCTTGGGTCCAAACACTGAAGCTTTCTTT	CASSLGPNTEAFF
-	TRBV5-5	TRBJ1-1	-	TGTGCCAGCTCGGTGGGGAGCACTGAAGCTTTCTTT	CASSVGSTEAFF
-	TRBV4-3	TRBJ1-1	TRBD1	TGCGCCAGCAGCCGATCGACAGGGGACACTGAAGCTTTCTTT	CASSRSTGDTEAFF
-	TRBV10-2	TRBJ2-7	-	TGCGCCAGCAGCGCCCCGGGGGGGGACAGAACCTACGAGCAGTACTTC	CASSAPGGDRTYEQYF
-	TRBV4-3	TRBJ1-1	-	TGCGCCAGCAGCCAGCCAGGGAACACTGAAGCTTTCTTT	CASSQPGNTEAFF
-	TRBV19	TRBJ2-1	TRBD1	TGTGCCAGTAGTAGGGACAGCCTCTACAATGAGCAGTTCTTC	CASSRDSLYNEQFF
-	TRBV27	TRBJ1-2	-	TGTGCCAGCAGTCCTGGAGGGGTCGGGGGCTACACCTTC	CASSPGGVGGYTF
-	TRBV7-8	TRBJ2-7	-	TGTGCCAGCAGCCTGGGCGCTGGGGAGGACGAGCAGTACTTC	CASSLGAGEDEQYF
few	TRBV27	TRBJ1-1	TRBD1	TGTGCCAGCAGTGGCCAGACAGGGACCGGCACTGAAGCTTTCTTT	CASSGQTGTGTEAFF
once	TRBV6-5	TRBJ1-3	-	TGTGCCAGCAGTCCCCGAAATTTCTCTGGAAACACCATATATTTT	CASSPRNFSGNTIYF
-	TRBV10-3	TRBJ2-7	TRBD1	TGTGCCATCAGTGACTCCGGGACAGGGTCCTACGAGCAGTACTTC	CAISDSGTGSYEQYF
-	TRBV5-6	TRBJ1-3	-	TGTGCCAGCAGCTTGGGCCCGCGGGAACGTGCCATATATTTT	CASSLGPRERAIYF
-	TRBV7-6	TRBJ2-7	-	TGTGCCAGCAGCCCCAGGGGGGCCTCCTACGAGCAGTACTTC	CASSPRGASYEQYF
-	TRBV25-1	TRBJ2-5	TRBD2	TGTGCCAGCAGTGAGGGTGGACTAGCGTTGGAGACCCAGTACTTC	CASSEGGLALETQYF
once	TRBV6-5	TRBJ2-6	-	TGTGCCAGCAGCACGACGAATTCGGGGGCCAACGTCCTGACTTTC	CASSTTNSGANVLTF
-	TRBV10-3	TRBJ2-1	TRBD2	TGTGCCATCAAAACTAGCGGGAGGACGGATGAGCAGTTCTTC	CAIKTSGRTDEQFF
-	TRBV5-6	TRBJ1-6	-	TGTGCCAGCAGCTTGGAGGGCTCCTATAATTCACCCCTCCACTTT	CASSLEGSYNSPLHF
-	TRBV13	TRBJ2-3	-	TGTGCCAGCGTAAGGGGGGCAGATACGCAGTATTTT	CASVRGADTQYF
-	TRBV28	TRBJ2-5	-	TGTGCCAGCAGTTTTCAGGAGACCCAGTACTTC	CASSFQETQYF
once	TRBV28	TRBJ1-2	-	TGTGCCAGCAGTCCCTTGGGTGGAATTGGCAACTATGGCTACACCTTC	CASSPLGGIGNYGYTF
-	TRBV19	TRBJ1-2	TRBD1	TGTGCCAGTAGCCCGGGACAGGGAGGCTATGGCTACACCTTC	CASSPGQGGYGYTF